Included here is one T cell receptor (beta chain) sequence, with context. Its antigen remains unidentified. The planned depth of sequencing spanned 1 in 200,000 to 1 in 1 million T cells. Measured with immunoSEQ multiplex PCR; TCRdb has only the in-frame clones, and not every one. The repertoire holds roughly 180,000 clones, over 55% seen once, with over 10% in the top ten. CDR3 length: 15 amino acids. The V and J ends lost 4 bases and 3 bases, in that order; junction bases with no gene match: 7. The germline V gene encodes CDR1 SNHLY and CDR2 FYNNEI. This entry comes from a study of cytotoxic CD8 clonotypes in ibrutinib-treated CLL. Study-wide points: Public clonotypes were uncommon and contracted or stayed stable on treatment.

Cryopreserved PBMCs supplied approximately 2 micrograms of genomic DNA for TCR beta libraries. This rearrangement joins TRBV2 to TRBJ2-7; 9 bases fit TRBD1. The receptor was isolated from a human donor with chronic lymphocytic leukemia. The sequencing here drew on PBMCs, taken after 24 months of ibrutinib treatment. The CDR3, as DNA: TGTGCCAGCAGTGTGAGAACAGGGGGCGACTACGAGCAGTACTTC. The encoded protein is CASSVRTGGDYEQYF.